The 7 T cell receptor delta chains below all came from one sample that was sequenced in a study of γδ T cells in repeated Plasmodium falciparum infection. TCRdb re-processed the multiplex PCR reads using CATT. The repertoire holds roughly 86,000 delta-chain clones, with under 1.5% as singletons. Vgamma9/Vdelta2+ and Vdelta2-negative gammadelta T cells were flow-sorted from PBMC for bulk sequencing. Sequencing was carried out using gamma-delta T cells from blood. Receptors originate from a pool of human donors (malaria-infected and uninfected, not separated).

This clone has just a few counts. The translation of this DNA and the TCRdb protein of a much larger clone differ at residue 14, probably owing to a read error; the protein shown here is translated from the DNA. The CDR3 here is CALGELAPILPLLRGDTLTAQLFF. The DNA of the CDR3 is TGTGCTCTTGGGGAACTAGCCCCAATCCTTCCTCTCCTCAGGGGGGACACTTTGACAGCACAACTCTTCTTT. The chain combines TRDV1 with TRDJ2, with D possibly being TRDD2 (7 bases). Germline V gene sequence: CDR1 TSWWSYY, CDR2 QGS. The CDR3 has 24 residues. Trimming stripped 0 bases from V and 0 bases from J, with 32 bases between.

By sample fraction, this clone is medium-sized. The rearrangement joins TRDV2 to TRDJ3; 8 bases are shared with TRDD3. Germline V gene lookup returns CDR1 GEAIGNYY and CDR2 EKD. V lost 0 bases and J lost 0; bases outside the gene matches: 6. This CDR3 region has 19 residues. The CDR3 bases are TGTGCCTGTGACACCTTACTGGGGGTCTACTCCTGGGACACCCGACAGATGTTTTTC. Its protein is CACDTLLGVYSWDTRQMFF.

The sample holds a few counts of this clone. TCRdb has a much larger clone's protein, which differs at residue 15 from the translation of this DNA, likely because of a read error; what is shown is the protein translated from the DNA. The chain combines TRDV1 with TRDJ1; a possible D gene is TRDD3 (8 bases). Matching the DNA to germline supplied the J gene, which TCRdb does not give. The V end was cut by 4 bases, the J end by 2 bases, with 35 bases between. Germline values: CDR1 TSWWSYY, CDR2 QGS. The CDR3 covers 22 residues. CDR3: CALGVPFLSISYWGVRTDKLIF. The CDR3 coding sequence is TGTGCTCTTGGGGTACCCTTCCTCTCGATCAGTTACTGGGGGGTACGGACCGATAAACTCATCTTT.

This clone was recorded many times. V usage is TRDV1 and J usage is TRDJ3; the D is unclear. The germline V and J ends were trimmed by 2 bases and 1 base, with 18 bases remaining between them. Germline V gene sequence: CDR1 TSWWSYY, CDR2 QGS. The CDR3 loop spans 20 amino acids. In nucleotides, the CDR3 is TGTGCTCTTGGGGAATGGGCGGAGGACCCTCTTTCCTGGGACACCCGACAGATGTTTTTC. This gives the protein CALGEWAEDPLSWDTRQMFF.

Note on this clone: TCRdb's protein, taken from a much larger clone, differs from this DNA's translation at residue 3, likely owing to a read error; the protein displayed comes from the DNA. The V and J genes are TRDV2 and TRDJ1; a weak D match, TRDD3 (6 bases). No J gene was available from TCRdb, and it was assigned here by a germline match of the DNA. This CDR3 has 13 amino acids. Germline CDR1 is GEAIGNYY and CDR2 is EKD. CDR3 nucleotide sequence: TGTGCCTATGACAGGGGATACACCGATAAACTCATCTTT. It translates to CAYDRGYTDKLIF.

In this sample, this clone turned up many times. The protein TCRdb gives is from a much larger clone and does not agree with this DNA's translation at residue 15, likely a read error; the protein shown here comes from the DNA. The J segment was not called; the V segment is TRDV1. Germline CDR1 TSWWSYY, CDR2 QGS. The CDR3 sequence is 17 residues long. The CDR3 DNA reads TGTGCTCTTGGGACGAAGTGGTTCCCCCCGTACACCGATAAACCCATCTTT. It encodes CALGTKWFPPYTDKPIF.

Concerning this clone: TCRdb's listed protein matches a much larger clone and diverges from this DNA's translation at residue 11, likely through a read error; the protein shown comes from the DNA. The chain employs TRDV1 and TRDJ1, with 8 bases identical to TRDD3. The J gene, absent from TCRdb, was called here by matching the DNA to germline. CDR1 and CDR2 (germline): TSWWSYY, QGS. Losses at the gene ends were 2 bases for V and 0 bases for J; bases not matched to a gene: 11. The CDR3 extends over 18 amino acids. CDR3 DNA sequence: TGTGCTCTTGGGGAAATATACACTGGGGGTGTGTACACCGATAAACTCATCTTT. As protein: CALGEIYTGGVYTDKLIF.